Listed here are 7 T cell receptor beta chains from one sample, sequenced in a study of cytomegalovirus exposure and HLA in healthy donors. The study ran its PCR with 60 Vbeta and 13 Jbeta primers. Assay used: immunoSEQ multiplex PCR; TCRdb lists only in-frame clones, some missing. The sample consists of hundreds of thousands of clones, approximately 84% of them appearing once. Sequencing was performed on PBMCs. All receptors derive from a woman between 35 and 50 years old in good health and CMV-seronegative.

The V gene is TRBV30, the J gene TRBJ1-6; the match to TRBD1 covers 11 bases. Germline V gene sequence: CDR1 GTSNPN, CDR2 SVGIG (reference sequence). J gave up 8 bases and V 4 bases, and 10 bases lay outside the gene matches. CDR3 length: 16 residues. The CDR3 loop is CAWKSLGQGVDSPLHF. CDR3 DNA sequence: TGTGCCTGGAAAAGCTTGGGACAGGGGGTTGATTCACCCCTCCACTTT.

The CDR3 reads CASSLRDRIYEQYF. The CDR3 region has the DNA TGTGCCAGCAGCCTGAGGGACAGAATCTACGAGCAGTACTTC. The chain employs TRBV7-2 and TRBJ2-7, with 7 positions matching TRBD1. Germline trimming cut 5 bases from V and 3 bases from J; bases unmatched to any gene: 7. This CDR3 spans 14 amino acids. From germline, CDR1 is SGHTA and CDR2 FQGNSA.

The V gene is TRBV19, the J gene TRBJ1-2, with D possibly matching TRBD1 (5 bases). The CDR3 totals 16 residues. Germline V gene lookup returns CDR1 LNHDA and CDR2 SQIVND (reference sequence). The germline V and J ends were trimmed by 6 bases and 8 bases, with 25 bases remaining between them. DNA for the CDR3: TGTGCCAGTAGACAGGACCGTGGGCGGCCGGAAGACGGCTACACCTTC. This codes for CASRQDRGRPEDGYTF.

This clone came up once. The chain is built from TRBV11-2 and TRBJ1-2; D is unresolved. V shed 3 bases and J shed 0 bases, with 11 bases lying between them. The germline V gene has CDR1 SGHAT and CDR2 FQNNGV. The CDR3 is made up of 15 amino acids. The DNA for the CDR3 is TGTGCCAGCAGCTTGGGCCCAGGTTCTAACTATGGCTACACCTTC. Translation gives CASSLGPGSNYGYTF.

This clone came up once. Other DNA sequences in the sample encode the same CDR3. The V call is TRBV7-6, the J call TRBJ1-5; 11 nucleotides line up with TRBD1. From germline, CDR1 is SGHVS and CDR2 FNYEAQ. Germline trimming cut 5 bases from V and 4 bases from J; bases unmatched to any gene: 4. This CDR3 is 15 amino acids long. The chain's CDR3 is CASSRDRGRNQPQHF. The CDR3 DNA reads TGTGCCAGCAGCAGGGACAGGGGGAGGAATCAGCCCCAGCATTTT.

The V gene is TRBV30, the J gene TRBJ1-3; D gene ambiguous. The V gene lost 1 base and the J gene lost 7 bases, with 11 bases spanning the gap. CDR3 size: 13 residues. Germline loops: CDR1 GTSNPN, CDR2 SVGIG (reference sequence). The CDR3 nucleotides read TGTGCCTGGAGTGCCGACGGGTTCAACACCATATATTTT. This codes for CAWSADGFNTIYF.

This chain uses TRBV19 with TRBJ1-3, with no clear D. The length of the CDR3 is 12 residues. The germline V and J ends were trimmed by 6 bases and 2 bases, with 5 bases remaining between them. Germline CDR1 LNHDA, CDR2 SQIVND (reference sequence). CDR3 region: CASRSTGNTIYF. Written as DNA, the CDR3 is TGTGCCAGTAGGAGTACTGGAAACACCATATATTTT. Supplemented by reference TRBV19 and TRBJ1-3, the full variable domain reads DGGITQSPKYLFRKEGQNVTLSCEQNLNHDAMYWYRQDPGQGLRLIYYSQIVNDFQKGDIAEGYSVSREKKESFPLTVTSAQKNPTAFYLCASRSTGNTIYFGEGSWLTVV.